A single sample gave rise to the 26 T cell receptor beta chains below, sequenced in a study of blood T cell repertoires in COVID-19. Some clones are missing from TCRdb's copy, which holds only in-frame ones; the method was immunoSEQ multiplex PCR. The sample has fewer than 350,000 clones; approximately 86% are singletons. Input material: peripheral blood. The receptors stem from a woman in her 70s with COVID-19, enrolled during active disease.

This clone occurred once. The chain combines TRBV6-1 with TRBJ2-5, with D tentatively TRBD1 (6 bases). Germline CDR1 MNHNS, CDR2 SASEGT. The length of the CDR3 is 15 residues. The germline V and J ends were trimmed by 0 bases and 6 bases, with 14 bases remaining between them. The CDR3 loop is CASSEARRGQQTQYF. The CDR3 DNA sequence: TGTGCCAGCAGTGAAGCCCGTCGAGGACAGCAGACCCAGTACTTC.

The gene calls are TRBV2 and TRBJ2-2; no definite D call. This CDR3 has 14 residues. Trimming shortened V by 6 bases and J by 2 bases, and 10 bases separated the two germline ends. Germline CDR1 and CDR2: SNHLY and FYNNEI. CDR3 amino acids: CASRDRQNTGELFF. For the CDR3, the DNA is TGTGCCAGCAGGGATCGACAAAACACCGGGGAGCTGTTTTTT.

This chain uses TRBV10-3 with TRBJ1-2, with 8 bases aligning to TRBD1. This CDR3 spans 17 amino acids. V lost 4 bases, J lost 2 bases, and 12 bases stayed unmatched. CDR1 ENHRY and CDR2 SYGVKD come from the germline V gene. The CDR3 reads CAISGRTGFRPNYGYTF. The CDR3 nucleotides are TGTGCCATCAGTGGGAGGACAGGGTTCAGGCCCAACTATGGCTACACCTTC.

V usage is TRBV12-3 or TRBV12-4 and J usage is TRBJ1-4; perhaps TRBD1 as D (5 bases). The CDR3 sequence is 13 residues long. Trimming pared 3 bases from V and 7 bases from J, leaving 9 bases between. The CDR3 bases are TGTGCCAGCAGTTTCGGGCAGGGTGAAAAACTGTTTTTT. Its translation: CASSFGQGEKLFF.

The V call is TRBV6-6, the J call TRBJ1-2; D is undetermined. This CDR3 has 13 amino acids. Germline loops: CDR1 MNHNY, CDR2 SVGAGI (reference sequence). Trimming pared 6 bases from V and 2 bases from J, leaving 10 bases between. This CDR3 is CASSPWPNYGYTF. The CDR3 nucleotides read TGTGCCAGCAGCCCCTGGCCGAACTATGGCTACACCTTC.

The CDR3 loop reads CASSKTLSTDNEQFF. Here the CDR3 DNA reads TGCGCCAGCAGCAAAACCCTCTCTACAGACAATGAGCAGTTCTTC. The genes are TRBV10-1 and TRBJ2-1; D uncertain. The CDR3 length is 15 residues. V gave up 6 bases and J gave up 5 bases, with 17 bases separating them. CDR1 and CDR2 (germline): WNHNN, SYGVQD (reference sequence).

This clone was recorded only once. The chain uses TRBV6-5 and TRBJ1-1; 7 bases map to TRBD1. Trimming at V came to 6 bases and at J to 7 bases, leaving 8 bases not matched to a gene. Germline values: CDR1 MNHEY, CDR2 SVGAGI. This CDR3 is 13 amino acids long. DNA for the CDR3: TGTGCCAGCAGCCCCACCCGACAGGGTGAAGCTTTCTTT. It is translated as CASSPTRQGEAFF.

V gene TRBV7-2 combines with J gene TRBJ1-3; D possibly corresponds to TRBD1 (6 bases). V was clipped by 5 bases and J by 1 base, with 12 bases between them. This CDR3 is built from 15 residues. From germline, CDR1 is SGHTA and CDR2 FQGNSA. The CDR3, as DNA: TGTGCCAGCAGCCTGGACAGTTGGTCTGGAAACACCATATATTTT. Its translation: CASSLDSWSGNTIYF. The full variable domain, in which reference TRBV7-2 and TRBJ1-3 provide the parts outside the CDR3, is GAGVSQSPSNKVTEKGKDVELRCDPISGHTALYWYRQSLGQGLEFLIYFQGNSAPDKSGLPSDRFSAERTGGSVSTLTIQRTQQEDSAVYLCASSLDSWSGNTIYFGEGSWLTVV.

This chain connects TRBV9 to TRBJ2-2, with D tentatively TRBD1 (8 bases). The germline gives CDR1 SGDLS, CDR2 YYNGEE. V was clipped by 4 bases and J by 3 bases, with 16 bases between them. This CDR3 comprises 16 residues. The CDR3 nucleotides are TGTGCCAGCAGCCCAGGACAGGGAGGGTACACCGGGGAGCTGTTTTTT. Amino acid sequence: CASSPGQGGYTGELFF.

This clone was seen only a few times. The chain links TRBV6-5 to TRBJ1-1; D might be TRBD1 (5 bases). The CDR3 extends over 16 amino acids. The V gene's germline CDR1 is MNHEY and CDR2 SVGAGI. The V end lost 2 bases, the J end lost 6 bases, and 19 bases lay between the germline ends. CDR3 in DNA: TGTGCCAGCAGTTACGCTAAACTTGGTGGGGCGTCTGAAGCTTTCTTT. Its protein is CASSYAKLGGASEAFF.

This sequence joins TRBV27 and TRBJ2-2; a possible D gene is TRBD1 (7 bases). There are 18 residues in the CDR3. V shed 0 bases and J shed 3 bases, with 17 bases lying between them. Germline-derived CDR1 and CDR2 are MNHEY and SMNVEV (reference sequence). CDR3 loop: CASSLSVRGAQHTGELFF. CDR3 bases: TGTGCCAGCAGTTTATCGGTCAGGGGGGCCCAACACACCGGGGAGCTGTTTTTT.

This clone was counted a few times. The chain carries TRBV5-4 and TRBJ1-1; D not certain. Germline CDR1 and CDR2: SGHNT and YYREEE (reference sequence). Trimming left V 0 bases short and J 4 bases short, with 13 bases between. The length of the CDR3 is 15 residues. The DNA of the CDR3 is TGTGCCAGCAGCTTGGAGGGAGGGAGGAGCACTGAAGCTTTCTTT. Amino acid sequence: CASSLEGGRSTEAFF.

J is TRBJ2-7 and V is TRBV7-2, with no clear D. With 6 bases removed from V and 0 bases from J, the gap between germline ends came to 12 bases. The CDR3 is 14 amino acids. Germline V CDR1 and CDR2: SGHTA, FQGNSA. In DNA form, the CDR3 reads TGTGCCAGCAGTTGGTCTAGTCCCTCCTACGAGCAGTACTTC. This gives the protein CASSWSSPSYEQYF.

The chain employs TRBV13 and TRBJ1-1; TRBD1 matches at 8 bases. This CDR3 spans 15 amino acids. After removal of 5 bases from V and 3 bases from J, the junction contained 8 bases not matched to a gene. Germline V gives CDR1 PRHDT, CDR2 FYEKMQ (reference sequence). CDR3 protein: CASSQGAHQYTEAFF. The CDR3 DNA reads TGTGCCAGCAGCCAGGGGGCCCACCAGTACACTGAAGCTTTCTTT.

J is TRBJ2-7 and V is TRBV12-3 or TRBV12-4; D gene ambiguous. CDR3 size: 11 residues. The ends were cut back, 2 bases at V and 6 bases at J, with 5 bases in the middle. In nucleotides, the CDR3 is TGTGCCAGCAGTTTAACCGGCGAGCAGTACTTC. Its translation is CASSLTGEQYF.

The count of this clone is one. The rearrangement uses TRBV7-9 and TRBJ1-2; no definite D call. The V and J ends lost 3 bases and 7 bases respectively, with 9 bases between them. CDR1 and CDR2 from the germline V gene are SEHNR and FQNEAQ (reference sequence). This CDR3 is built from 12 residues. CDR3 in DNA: TGTGCCAGCAGCTTCAGACATCCTGGCTACACCTTC. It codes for CASSFRHPGYTF.

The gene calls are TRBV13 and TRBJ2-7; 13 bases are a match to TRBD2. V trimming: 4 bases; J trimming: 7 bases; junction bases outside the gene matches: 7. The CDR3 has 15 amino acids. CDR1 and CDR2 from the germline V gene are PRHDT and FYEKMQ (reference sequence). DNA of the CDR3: TGTGCCAGCAGCTCTACTAGCGGGGGGGCAAAAGAGCAGTACTTC. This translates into CASSSTSGGAKEQYF.

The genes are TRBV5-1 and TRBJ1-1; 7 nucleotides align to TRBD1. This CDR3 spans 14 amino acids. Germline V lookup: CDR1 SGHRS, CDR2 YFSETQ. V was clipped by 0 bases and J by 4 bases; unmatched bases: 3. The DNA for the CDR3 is TGCGCCAGCAGCTTGGAGGGACAGAGCACTGAAGCTTTCTTT. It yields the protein CASSLEGQSTEAFF.

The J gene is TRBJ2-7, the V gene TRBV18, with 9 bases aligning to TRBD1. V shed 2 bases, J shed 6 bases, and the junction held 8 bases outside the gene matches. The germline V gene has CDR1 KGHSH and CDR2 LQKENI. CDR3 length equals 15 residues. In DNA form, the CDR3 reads TGTGCCAGCTCACCAACCGGGACAGGGAATGTCGAGCAGTACTTC. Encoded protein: CASSPTGTGNVEQYF.

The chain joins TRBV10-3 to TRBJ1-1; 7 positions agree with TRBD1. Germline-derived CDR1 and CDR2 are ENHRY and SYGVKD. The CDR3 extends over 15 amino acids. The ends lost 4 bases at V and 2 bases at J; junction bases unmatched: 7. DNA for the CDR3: TGTGCCATCAGTGCCTCGGGACAGTCTAACACTGAAGCTTTCTTT. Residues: CAISASGQSNTEAFF.

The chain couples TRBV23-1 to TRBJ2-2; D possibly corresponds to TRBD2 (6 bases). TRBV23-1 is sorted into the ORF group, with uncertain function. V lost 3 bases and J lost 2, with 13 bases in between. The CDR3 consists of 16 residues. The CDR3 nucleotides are TGCGCCAGCAGTCAGGCCGGGACTTCAAACACCGGGGAGCTGTTTTTT. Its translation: CASSQAGTSNTGELFF.

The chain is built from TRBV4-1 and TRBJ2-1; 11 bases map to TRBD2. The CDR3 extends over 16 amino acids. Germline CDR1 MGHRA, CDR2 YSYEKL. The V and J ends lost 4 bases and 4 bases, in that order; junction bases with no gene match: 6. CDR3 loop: CASSLGLAGTYNEQFF. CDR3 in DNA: TGCGCCAGCAGCCTCGGACTAGCGGGTACTTACAATGAGCAGTTCTTC.

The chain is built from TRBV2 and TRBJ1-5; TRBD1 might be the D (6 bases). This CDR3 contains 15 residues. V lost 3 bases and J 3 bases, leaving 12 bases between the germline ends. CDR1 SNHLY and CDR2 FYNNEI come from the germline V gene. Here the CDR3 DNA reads TGTGCCAGCAGTGATCTGGGGGCCCTCAATCAGCCCCAGCATTTT. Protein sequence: CASSDLGALNQPQHF.

The CDR3 sequence is CASSISSTGRSGELFF. The DNA for the CDR3 is TGTGCCAGTAGTATAAGTTCGACAGGAAGAAGCGGGGAGCTGTTTTTT. This chain connects TRBV19 to TRBJ2-2; possible D gene TRBD1, 6 bases. CDR3 length: 16 amino acids. Germline V gene data show CDR1 as LNHDA and CDR2 as SQIVND (reference sequence). Trimming took off 2 bases at V and 7 bases at J, with 17 bases between the two ends.

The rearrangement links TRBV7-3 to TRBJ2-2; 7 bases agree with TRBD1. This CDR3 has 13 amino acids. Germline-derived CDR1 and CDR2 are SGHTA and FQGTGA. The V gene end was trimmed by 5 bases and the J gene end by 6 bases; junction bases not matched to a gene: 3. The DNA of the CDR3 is TGTGCCAGCAGCCAAGGGGGCGCCGGGGAGCTGTTTTTT. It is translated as CASSQGGAGELFF.

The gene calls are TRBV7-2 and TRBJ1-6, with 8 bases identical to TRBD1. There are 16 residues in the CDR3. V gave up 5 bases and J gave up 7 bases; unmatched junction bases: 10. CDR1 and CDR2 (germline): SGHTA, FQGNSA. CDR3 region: CASSPFRTGWNSPLHF. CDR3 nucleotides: TGTGCCAGCAGCCCATTTAGGACAGGGTGGAATTCACCCCTCCACTTT.